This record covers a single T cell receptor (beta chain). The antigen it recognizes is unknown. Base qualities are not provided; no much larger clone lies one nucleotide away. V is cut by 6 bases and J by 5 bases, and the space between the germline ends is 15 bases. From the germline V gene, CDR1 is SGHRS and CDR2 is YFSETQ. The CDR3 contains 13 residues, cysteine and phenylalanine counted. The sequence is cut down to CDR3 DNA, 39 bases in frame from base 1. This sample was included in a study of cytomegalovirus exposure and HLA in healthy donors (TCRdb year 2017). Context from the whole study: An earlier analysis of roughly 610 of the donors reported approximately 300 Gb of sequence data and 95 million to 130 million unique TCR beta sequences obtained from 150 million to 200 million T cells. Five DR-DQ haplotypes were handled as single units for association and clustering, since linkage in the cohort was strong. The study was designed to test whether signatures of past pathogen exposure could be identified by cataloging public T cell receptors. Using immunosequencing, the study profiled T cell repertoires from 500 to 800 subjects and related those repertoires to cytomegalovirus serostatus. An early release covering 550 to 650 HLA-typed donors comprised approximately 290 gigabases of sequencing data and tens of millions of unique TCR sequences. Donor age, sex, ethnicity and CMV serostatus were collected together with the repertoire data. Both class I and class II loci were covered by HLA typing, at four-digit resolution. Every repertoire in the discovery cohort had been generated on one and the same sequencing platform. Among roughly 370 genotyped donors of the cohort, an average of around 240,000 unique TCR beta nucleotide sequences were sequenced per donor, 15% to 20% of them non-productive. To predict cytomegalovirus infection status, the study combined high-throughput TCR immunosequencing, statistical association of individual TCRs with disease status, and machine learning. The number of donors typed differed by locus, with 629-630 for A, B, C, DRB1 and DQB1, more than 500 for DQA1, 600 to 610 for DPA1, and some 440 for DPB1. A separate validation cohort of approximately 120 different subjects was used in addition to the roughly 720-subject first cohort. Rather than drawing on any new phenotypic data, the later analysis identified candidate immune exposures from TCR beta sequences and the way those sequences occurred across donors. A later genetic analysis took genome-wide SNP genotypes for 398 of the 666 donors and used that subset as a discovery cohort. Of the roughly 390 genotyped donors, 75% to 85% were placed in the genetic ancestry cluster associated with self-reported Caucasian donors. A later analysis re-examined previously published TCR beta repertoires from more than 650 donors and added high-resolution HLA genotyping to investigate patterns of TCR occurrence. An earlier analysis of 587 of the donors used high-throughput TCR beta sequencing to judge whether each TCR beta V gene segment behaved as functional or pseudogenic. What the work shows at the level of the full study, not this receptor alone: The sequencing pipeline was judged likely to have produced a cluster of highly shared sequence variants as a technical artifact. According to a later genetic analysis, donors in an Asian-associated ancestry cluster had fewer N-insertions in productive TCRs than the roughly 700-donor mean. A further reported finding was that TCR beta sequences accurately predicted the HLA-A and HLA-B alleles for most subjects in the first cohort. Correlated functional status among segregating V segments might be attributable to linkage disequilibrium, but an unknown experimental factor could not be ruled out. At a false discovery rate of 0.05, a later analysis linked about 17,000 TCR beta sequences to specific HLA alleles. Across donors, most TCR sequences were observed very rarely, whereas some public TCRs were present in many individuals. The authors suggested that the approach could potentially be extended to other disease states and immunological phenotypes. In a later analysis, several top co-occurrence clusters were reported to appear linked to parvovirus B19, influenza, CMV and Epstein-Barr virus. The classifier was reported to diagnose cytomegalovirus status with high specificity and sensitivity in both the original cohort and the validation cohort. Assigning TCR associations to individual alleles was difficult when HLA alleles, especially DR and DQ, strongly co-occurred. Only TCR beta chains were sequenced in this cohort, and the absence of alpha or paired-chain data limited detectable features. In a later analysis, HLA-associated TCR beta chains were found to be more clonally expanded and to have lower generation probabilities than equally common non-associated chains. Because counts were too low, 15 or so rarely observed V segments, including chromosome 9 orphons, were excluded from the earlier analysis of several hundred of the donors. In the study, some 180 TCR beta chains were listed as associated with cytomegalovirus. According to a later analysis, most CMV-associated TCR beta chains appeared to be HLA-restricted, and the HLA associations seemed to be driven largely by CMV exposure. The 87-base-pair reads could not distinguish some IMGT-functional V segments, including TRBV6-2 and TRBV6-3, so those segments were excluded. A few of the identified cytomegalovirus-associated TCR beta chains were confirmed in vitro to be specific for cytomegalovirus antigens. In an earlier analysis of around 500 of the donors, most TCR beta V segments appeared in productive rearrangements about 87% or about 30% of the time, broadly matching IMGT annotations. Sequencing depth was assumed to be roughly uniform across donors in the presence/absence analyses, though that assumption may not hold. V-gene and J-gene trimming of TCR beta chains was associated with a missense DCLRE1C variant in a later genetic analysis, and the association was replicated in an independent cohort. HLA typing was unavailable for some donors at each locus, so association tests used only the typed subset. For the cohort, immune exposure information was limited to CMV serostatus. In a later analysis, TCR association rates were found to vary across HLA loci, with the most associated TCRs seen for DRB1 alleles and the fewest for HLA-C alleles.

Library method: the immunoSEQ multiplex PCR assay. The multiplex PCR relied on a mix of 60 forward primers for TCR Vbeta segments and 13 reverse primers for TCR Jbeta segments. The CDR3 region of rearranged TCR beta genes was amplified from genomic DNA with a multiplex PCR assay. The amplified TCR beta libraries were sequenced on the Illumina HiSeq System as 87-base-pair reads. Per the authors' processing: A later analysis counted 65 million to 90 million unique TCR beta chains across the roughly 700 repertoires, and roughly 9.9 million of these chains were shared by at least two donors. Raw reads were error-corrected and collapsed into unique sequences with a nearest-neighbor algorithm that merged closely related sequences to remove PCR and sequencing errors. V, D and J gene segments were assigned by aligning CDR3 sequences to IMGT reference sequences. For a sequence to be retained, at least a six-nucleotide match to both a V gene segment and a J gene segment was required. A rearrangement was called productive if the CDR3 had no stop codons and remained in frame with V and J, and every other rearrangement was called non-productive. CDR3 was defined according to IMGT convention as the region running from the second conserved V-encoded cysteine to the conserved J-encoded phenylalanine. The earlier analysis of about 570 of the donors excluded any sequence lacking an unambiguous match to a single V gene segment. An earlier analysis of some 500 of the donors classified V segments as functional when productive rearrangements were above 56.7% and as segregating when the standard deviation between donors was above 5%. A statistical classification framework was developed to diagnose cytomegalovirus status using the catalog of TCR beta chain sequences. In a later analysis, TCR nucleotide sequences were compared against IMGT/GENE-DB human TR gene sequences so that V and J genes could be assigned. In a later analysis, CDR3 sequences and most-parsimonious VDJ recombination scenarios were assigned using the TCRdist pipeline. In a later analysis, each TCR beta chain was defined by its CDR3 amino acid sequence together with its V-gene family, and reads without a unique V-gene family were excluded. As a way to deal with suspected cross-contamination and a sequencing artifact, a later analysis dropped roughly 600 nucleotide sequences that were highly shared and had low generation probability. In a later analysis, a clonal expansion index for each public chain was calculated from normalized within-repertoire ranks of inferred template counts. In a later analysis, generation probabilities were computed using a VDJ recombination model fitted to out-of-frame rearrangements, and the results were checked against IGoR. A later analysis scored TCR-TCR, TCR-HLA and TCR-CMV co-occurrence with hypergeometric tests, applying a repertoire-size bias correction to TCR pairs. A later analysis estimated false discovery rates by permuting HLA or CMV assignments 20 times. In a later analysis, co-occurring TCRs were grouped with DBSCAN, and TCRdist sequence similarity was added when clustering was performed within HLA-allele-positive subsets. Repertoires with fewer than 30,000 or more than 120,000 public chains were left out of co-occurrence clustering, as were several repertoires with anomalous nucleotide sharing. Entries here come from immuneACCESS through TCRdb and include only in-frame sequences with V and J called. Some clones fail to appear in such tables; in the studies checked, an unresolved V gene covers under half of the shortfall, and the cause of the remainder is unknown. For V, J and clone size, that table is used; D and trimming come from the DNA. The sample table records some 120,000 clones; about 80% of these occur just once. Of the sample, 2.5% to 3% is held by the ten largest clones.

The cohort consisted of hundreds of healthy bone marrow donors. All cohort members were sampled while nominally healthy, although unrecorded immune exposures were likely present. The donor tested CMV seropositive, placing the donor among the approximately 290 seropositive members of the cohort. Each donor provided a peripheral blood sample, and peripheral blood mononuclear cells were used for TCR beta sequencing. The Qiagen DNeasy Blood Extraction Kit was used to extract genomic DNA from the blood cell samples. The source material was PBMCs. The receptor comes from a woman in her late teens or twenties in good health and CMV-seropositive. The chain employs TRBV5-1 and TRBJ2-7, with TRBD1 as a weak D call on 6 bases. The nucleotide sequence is TGCGCCAGCAAACAGGGAGCCTTCAACGAGCAGTACTTC. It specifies CASKQGAFNEQYF.